Here is one T cell receptor beta chain with its context. The antigen it recognizes is unknown. The input lacks base qualities; no much larger clone sits a single base away. The sample originates from a study of Ad26.COV2.S vaccination and SARS-CoV-2 variants (dated by TCRdb to the early 2020s). For context, the study as a whole: Vaccine-arm donors came from COV1001, a multicentre, randomized, double-blind, placebo-controlled phase I-IIa trial of Ad26.COV2.S in healthy adults. Ad26.COV2.S was administered intramuscularly at 5 x 10^10 or 1 x 10^11 viral particles, either as a single shot or as two shots given 56 days apart. TCRbeta repertoire sequencing was used to assess the specificity and breadth of SARS-CoV-2-reactive T cell receptors after Ad26.COV2.S vaccination. A total of approximately 30 samples were included in the TCR-sequenced set, comprising approximately 20 Ad26.COV2.S vaccine recipients, 5 placebo recipients and 8 SARS-CoV-2 convalescent individuals. Trial participants were randomized into five groups of five: low-dose or high-dose Ad26.COV2.S given once or twice, or placebo on both occasions. Investigators remained blinded to trial group allocation during experiments and outcome assessment.

Paper-wide results and their limitations: After vaccination, spike-specific CD8+ and CD4+ T cell responses were reported to show substantial breadth. The study was not powered to compare responses between vaccine doses or regimens. The authors noted that the TCR breadth and depth analyses may have underestimated total T cell responses. Vaccine and placebo recipients had comparable non-spike TCR breadth, which fits with the vaccine containing only spike. Compared with placebo recipients, Ad26.COV2.S recipients showed higher spike-specific TCR breadth (P = 0.0014).

Explained via the paper, the treatment or condition label denotes: over 15 received Ad26.COV2.S at low or high dose, single or two shots; roughly five received placebo; per-sample allocation not given. For vaccine and placebo recipients, repertoires were sequenced using samples collected on day 63 after the first injection. In Cohort 1b, about two dozen adults aged 18-55 years were enrolled at a single site in Boston, USA, between 29 July and 7 August 2020. As a vaccine, Ad26.COV2.S was a replication-incompetent adenovirus type 26 vector that expressed a prefusion-stabilized SARS-CoV-2 spike protein derived from the original Wuhan strain. The immunoSEQ Assay was the method used to sequence TCRbeta CDR3 regions. After extraction, genomic DNA underwent amplification by bias-controlled multiplex PCR, followed by high-throughput sequencing. The original methods were these. To quantify the absolute abundance of each unique TCRbeta CDR3 region, sequences were collapsed and filtered. T cell fraction was estimated by normalization of TCRbeta template counts to usable DNA, with usable DNA being measured through amplification of reference genes present in all nucleated cells. Repertoire TCRs were annotated as SARS-CoV-2-specific when V gene, CDR3 amino acid sequence and J gene were exactly matched to a known reactive TCR set. The reference SARS-CoV-2 TCR set was obtained from MIRA and was filtered for enrichment in COVID-19-positive ImmuneCODE repertoires, whereby public or cross-reactive TCRs were removed. Drawing on the MIRA antigens, annotated TCRs were analysed further at the level of specific ORF or position within ORF. Breadth was defined as the number of annotated unique rearrangements divided by the total number of unique productive rearrangements, and depth was defined as the summed frequency of the annotated unique rearrangements. Group comparisons of TCR breadth used two-sided Wilcoxon rank-sum tests. In its TCRdb copy, this immuneACCESS table keeps in-frame sequences only and misses some clones. Where compared with another copy, unresolved V genes explain less than half of these, and the others have no known cause. The DNA gave D and trimming, while V, J and clone size come from that table. The sample table holds 300,000 to 400,000 clones, of which about 87% were seen once. The top ten hold about 6.4% of the sample.

V lost 5 bases and J lost 7 bases; the stretch between them is 12 bases long. The CDR3 sequence holds 13 residues, the cysteine and phenylalanine included. The kept DNA is CDR3 alone, 39 bases in frame from the first base. CDR1 and CDR2 were assigned from the germline V gene as SGHVS and FNYEAQ. The material sequenced was peripheral blood, taken in a trial of Ad26.COV2.S vaccine versus placebo. Recombination connected TRBV7-6 to TRBJ1-5, with no reliable assignment of the D segment. The clonotype originates from a person between 18 and 60 years old who received the Ad26.COV2.S COVID-19 vaccine or a placebo. Here is the DNA: TGTGCCAGCAGCATCCAGGTCGGGCAGCCCCAGCATTTT. Translated, this is CASSIQVGQPQHF.